This record looks at one TCR beta chain sequence and its context. No antigen is known for it. This CDR3 is 13 amino acids long. V lost 4 bases, J lost 3 bases, and 10 bases lay in between. The germline V gene encodes CDR1 SGHDT and CDR2 YYEEEE. The sample belongs to a study of PD-L1 blockade in urothelial cancer. About the research overall: Patients began atezolizumab, 1,200 mg intravenously every 3 weeks, around 2014. The researchers analyzed blood 3 weeks (second dose) and 6 weeks after treatment start.

Templates that were synthetic TCR analogs were spiked into each PCR. Data came from immunoSEQ multiplex PCR; TCRdb stores just in-frame clones and leaves some out. Seen here are about 91,000 clones, roughly 85% observed once, and the top ten hold around 7.7%. Time point given: peripheral blood 6 weeks after treatment start. The study, taken as a whole, reports: Those with durable benefit had larger increases in tumor-associated blood clones at 3 weeks.

This TCR was sampled from an older man with urothelial cancer. Source: PBMCs, taken around atezolizumab (anti-PD-L1) treatment. The chain is built from TRBV5-6 and TRBJ2-5, with a tentative D call TRBD2 (6 bases). The CDR3 DNA reads as TGTGCCAGCAGCCCCGGGGGAGAAGAGACCCAGTACTTC. It codes for CASSPGGEETQYF. The full variable domain, completed using reference TRBV5-6 and TRBJ2-5, is DAGVTQSPTHLIKTRGQQVTLRCSPKSGHDTVSWYQQALGQGPQFIFQYYEEEERQRGNFPDRFSGHQFPNYSSELNVNALLLGDSALYLCASSPGGEETQYFGPGTRLLVL.